This T cell receptor (beta chain) originates from a study of T cell responses to AZD1222 COVID-19 vaccine. The study's findings and limits: Clonal diversity was possibly underestimated, and the donors were mostly white British, with more females.

Concerning this clone itself: Antigen: not known.

The assay was immunoSEQ multiplex PCR, and TCRdb's table has in-frame clones only and misses some. The sample includes hundreds of thousands of clones, roughly 91% of them seen just once. The sample was peripheral blood, taken on day 0 of MenACWY control vaccination. This TCR derives from an adult in good health.

Here the CDR3 reads CASHWAGGRSGANVLTF. As DNA, the CDR3 is TGCGCCAGCCACTGGGCGGGGGGTCGATCTGGGGCCAACGTCCTGACTTTC. This chain joins TRBV5-1 and TRBJ2-6; 8 bases map to TRBD2. J gave up 1 base and V 7 bases, and 10 bases lay outside the gene matches. Per germline, CDR1 SGHRS and CDR2 YFSETQ. CDR3 length equals 17 residues.